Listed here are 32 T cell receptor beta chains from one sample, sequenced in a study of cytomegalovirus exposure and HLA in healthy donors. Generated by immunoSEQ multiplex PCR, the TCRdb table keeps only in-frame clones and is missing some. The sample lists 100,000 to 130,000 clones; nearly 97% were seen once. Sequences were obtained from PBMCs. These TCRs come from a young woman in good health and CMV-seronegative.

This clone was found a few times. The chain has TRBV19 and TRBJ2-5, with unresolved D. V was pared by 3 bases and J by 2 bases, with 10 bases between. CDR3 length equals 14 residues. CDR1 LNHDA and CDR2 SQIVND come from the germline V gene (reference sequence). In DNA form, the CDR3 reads TGTGCCAGTAGTATTTCGTGGGCGCAAGAGACCCAGTACTTC. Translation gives CASSISWAQETQYF. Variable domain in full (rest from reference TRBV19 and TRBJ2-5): DGGITQSPKYLFRKEGQNVTLSCEQNLNHDAMYWYRQDPGQGLRLIYYSQIVNDFQKGDIAEGYSVSREKKESFPLTVTSAQKNPTAFYLCASSISWAQETQYFGPGTRLLVL.

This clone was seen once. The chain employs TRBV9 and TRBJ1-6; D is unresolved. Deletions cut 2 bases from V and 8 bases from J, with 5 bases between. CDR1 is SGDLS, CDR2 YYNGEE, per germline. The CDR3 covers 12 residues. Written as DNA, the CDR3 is TGTGCCAGCAGCGTGGGAGATTCACCCCTCCACTTT. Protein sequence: CASSVGDSPLHF.

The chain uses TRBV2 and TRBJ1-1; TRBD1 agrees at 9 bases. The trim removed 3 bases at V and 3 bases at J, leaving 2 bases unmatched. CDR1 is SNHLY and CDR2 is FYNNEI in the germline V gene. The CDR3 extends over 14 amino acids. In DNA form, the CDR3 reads TGTGCCAGCAGTGATAACAGGGGGCACACTGAAGCTTTCTTT. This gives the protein CASSDNRGHTEAFF.

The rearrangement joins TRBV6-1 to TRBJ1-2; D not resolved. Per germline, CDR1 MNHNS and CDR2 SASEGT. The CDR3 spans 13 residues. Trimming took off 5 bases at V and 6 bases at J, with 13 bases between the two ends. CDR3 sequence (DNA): TGTGCCAGCAGTCAGGACCCCGGGGATGGCTACACCTTC. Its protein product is CASSQDPGDGYTF.

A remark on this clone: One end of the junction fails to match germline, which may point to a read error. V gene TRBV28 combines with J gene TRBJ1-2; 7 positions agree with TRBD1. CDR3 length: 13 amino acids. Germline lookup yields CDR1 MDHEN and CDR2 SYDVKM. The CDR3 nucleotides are TGTGCCAGCACTTTAGGGACAGTGAATGGCTACACCTTC. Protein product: CASTLGTVNGYTF.

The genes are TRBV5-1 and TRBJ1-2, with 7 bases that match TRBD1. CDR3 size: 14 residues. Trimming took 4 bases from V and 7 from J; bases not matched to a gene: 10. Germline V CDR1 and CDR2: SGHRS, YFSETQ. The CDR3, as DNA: TGCGCCAGCAGCCTCGGACAGGAGGAGGGTGGCTACACCTTC. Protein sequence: CASSLGQEEGGYTF.

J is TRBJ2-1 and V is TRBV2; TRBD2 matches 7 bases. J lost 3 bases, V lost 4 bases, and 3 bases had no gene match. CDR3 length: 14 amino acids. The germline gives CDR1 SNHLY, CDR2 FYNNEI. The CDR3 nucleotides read TGTGCCAGCAGTGGGCGCGGGGGCTACAATGAGCAGTTCTTC. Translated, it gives CASSGRGGYNEQFF.

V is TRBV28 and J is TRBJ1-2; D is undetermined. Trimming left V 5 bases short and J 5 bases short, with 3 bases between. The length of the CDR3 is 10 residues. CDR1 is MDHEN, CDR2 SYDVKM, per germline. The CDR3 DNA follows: TGTGCCAGCAGTCAATATGGCTACACCTTC. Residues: CASSQYGYTF.

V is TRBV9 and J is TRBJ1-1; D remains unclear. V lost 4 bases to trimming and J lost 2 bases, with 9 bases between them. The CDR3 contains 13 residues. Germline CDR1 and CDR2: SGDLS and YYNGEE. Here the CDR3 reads CASSLGSNTEAFF. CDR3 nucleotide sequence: TGTGCCAGCAGCCTAGGGAGTAACACTGAAGCTTTCTTT. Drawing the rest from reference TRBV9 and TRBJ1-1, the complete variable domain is DSGVTQTPKHLITATGQRVTLRCSPRSGDLSVYWYQQSLDQGLQFLIQYYNGEERAKGNILERFSAQQFPDLHSELNLSSLELGDSALYFCASSLGSNTEAFFGQGTRLTVV.

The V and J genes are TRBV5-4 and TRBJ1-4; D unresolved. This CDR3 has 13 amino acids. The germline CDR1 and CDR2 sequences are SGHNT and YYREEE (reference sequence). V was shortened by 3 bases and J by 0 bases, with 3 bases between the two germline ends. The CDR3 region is CASSSATNEKLFF. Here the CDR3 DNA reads TGTGCCAGCAGCTCAGCAACTAATGAAAAACTGTTTTTT. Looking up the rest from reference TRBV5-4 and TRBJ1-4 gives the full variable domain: ETGVTQSPTHLIKTRGQQVTLRCSSQSGHNTVSWYQQALGQGPQFIFQYYREEENGRGNFPPRFSGLQFPNYSSELNVNALELDDSALYLCASSSATNEKLFFGSGTQLSVL.

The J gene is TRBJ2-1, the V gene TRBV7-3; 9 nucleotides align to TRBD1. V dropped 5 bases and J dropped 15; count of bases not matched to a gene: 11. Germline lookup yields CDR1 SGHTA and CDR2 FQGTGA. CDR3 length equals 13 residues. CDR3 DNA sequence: TGTGCCAGCAGCCAAGTCACGGGACAGGGTCTGTTCTTC. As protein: CASSQVTGQGLFF.

The CDR3, as DNA: TGTGCCAGTAAAAGGCCCGGGGGCAATCAGCCCCAGCATTTT. The encoded protein is CASKRPGGNQPQHF. V and J are TRBV19 and TRBJ1-5; D ambiguous. CDR3 length: 14 residues. Trimming cost V 7 bases and J 2 bases, with 12 bases left between them. Germline-derived CDR1 and CDR2 are LNHDA and SQIVND (reference sequence).

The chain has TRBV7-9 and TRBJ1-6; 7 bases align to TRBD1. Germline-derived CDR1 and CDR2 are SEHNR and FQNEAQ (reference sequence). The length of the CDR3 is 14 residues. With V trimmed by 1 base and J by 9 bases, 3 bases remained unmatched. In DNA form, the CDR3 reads TGTGCCAGCAGCTTAGGACAGGGTATTTCACCCCTCCACTTT. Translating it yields CASSLGQGISPLHF.

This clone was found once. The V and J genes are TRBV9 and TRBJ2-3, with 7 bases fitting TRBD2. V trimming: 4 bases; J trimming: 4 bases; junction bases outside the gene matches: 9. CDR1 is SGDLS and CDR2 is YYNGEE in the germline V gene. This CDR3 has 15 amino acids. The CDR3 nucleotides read TGTGCCAGCAGCCCCATTTGGGGGGGTGCAGATACGCAGTATTTT. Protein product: CASSPIWGGADTQYF.

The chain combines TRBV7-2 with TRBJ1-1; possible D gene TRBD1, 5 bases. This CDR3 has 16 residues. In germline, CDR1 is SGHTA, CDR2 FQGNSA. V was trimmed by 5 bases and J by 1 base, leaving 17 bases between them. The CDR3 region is CASSLRAGRSNTEAFF. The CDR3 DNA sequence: TGTGCCAGCAGCCTAAGGGCAGGGCGTTCGAACACTGAAGCTTTCTTT.

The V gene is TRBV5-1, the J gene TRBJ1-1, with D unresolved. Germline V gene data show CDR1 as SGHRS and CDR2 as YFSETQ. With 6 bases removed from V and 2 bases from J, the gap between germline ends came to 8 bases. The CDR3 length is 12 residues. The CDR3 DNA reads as TGCGCCAGCACCTCCCTAAACACTGAAGCTTTCTTT. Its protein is CASTSLNTEAFF.

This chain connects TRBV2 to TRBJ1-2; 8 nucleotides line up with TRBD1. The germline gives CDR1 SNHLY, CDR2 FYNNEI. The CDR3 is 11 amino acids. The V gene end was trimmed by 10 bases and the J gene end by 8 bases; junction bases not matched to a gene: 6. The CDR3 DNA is TGTGCCAACCAGGGGGCGAGAGGCTACACCTTC. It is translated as CANQGARGYTF.

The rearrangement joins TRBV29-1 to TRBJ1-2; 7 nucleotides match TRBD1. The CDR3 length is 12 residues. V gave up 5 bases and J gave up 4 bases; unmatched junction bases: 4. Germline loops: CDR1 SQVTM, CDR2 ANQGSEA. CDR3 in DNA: TGCAGCGTTCCTACAGGGGCCTATGGCTACACCTTC. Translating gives CSVPTGAYGYTF.

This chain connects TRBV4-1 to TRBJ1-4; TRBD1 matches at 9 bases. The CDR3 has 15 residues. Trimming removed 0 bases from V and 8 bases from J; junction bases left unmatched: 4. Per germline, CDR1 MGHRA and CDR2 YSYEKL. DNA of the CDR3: TGCGCCAGCAGCCAAGAACAGGGGGCGGGCGAAAAACTGTTTTTT. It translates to CASSQEQGAGEKLFF.

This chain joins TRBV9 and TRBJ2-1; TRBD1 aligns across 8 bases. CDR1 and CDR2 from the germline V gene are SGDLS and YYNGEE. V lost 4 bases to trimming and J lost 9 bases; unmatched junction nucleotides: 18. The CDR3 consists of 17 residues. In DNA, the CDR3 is TGTGCCAGCAGCCCCGCTCCCCGGACAGGGACGAACACTGAGCAGTTCTTC. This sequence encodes CASSPAPRTGTNTEQFF.

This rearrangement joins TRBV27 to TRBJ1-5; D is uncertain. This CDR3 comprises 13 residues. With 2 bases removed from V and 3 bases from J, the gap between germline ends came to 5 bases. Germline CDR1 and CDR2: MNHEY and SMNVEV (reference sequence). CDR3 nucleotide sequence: TGTGCCAGCAGTTTAGGCCCCAATCAGCCCCAGCATTTT. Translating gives CASSLGPNQPQHF.

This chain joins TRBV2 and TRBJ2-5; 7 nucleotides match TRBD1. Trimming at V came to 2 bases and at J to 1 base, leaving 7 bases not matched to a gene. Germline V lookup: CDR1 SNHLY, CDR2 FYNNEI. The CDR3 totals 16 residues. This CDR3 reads CASSESGQRPQETQYF. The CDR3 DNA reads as TGTGCCAGCAGTGAATCGGGACAGAGACCCCAAGAGACCCAGTACTTC. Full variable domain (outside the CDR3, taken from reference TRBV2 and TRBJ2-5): EPEVTQTPSHQVTQMGQEVILRCVPISNHLYFYWYRQILGQKVEFLVSFYNNEISEKSEIFDDQFSVERPDGSNFTLKIRSTKLEDSAMYFCASSESGQRPQETQYFGPGTRLLVL.

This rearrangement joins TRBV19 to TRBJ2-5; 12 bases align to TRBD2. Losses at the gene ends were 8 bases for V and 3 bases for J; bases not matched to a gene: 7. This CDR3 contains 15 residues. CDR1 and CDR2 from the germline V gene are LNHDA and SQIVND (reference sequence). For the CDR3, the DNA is TGTGCCAGTTCCGGACTAGCGGGACTCGAAGAGACCCAGTACTTC. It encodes CASSGLAGLEETQYF. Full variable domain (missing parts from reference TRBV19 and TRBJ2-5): DGGITQSPKYLFRKEGQNVTLSCEQNLNHDAMYWYRQDPGQGLRLIYYSQIVNDFQKGDIAEGYSVSREKKESFPLTVTSAQKNPTAFYLCASSGLAGLEETQYFGPGTRLLVL.

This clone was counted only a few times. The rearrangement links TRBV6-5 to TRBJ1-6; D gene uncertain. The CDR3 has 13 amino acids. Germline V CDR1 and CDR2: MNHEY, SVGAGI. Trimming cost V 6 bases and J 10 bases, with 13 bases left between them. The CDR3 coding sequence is TGTGCCAGCAGACCCAGGCAAGAGTCACCCCTCCACTTT. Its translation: CASRPRQESPLHF.

This chain's CDR3 is CASSLEGRGFEQYF. In DNA form, the CDR3 reads TGTGCCAGCAGCTTGGAGGGGCGGGGGTTCGAGCAGTACTTC. The chain uses TRBV5-4 and TRBJ2-5; 7 bases match TRBD2. The J call may be incorrect, as the DNA end agrees better with TRBJ2-7. The CDR3 has 14 residues. Germline V gene sequence: CDR1 SGHNT, CDR2 YYREEE (reference sequence).

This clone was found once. The CDR3: CASTSIWTKDYFGTSNEQFF. The CDR3 nucleotides read TGTGCCAGTACCTCAATCTGGACCAAAGACTACTTCGGAACTAGCAATGAGCAGTTCTTC. The chain is built from TRBV19 and TRBJ2-1; perhaps TRBD2 as D (5 bases). Deletions cut 7 bases from V and 6 bases from J, with 34 bases between. The CDR3 runs 20 residues. Germline V gene data show CDR1 as LNHDA and CDR2 as SQIVND (reference sequence).

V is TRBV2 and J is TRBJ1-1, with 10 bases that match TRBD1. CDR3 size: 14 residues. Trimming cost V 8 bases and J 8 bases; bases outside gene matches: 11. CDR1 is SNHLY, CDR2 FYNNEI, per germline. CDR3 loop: CASYTTGGSQEAFF. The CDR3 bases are TGTGCCAGCTATACGACAGGGGGCTCGCAGGAAGCTTTCTTT.

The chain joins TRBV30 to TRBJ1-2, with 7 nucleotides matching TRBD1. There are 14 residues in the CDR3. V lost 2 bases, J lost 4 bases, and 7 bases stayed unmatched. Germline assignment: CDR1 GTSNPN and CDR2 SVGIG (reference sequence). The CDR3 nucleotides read TGTGCCTGGAGTAGCCGGGACAGCGTCTATGGCTACACCTTC. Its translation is CAWSSRDSVYGYTF.

This CDR3 is CASSHSGGAGNEQFF. The CDR3 DNA follows: TGTGCCAGCAGCCACAGCGGGGGGGCCGGGAATGAGCAGTTCTTC. The rearrangement uses TRBV11-3 and TRBJ2-1; 10 bases match TRBD2. This CDR3 has 15 residues. Per the germline V gene, CDR1 is SGHNT and CDR2 is YENEEA. Losses at the gene ends were 5 bases for V and 7 bases for J; bases not matched to a gene: 8.

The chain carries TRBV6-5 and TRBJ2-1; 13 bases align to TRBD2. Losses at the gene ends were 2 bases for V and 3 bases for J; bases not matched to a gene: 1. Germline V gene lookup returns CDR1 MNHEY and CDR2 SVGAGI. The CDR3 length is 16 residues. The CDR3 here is CASSYGTSGNYNEQFF. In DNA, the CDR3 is TGTGCCAGCAGTTACGGGACTAGCGGGAACTACAATGAGCAGTTCTTC.

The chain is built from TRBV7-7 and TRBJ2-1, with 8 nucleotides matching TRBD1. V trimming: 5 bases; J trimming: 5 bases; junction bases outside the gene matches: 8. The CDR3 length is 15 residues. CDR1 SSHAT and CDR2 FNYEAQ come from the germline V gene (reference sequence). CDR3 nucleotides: TGTGCCAGCAGCCCCCAACTGACAGGGGACAATGAGCAGTTCTTC. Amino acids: CASSPQLTGDNEQFF.

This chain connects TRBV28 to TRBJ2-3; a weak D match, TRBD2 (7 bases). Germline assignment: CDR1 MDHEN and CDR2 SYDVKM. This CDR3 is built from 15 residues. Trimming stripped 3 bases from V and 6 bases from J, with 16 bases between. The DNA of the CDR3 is TGTGCCAGCAGTTTCCTTAGTCCGGGGGGCGATACGCAGTATTTT. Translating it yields CASSFLSPGGDTQYF.